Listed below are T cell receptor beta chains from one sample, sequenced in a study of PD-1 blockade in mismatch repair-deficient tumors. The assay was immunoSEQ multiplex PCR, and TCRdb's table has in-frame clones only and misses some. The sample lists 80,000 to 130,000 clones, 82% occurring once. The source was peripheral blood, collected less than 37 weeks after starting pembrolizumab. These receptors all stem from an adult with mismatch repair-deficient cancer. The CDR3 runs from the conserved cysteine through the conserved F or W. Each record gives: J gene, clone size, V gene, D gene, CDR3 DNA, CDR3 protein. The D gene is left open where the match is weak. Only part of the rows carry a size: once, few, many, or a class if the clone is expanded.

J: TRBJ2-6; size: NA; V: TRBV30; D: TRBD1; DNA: TGTGCCTCGACAGGGGGCGCTGGGGCCAACGTCCTGACTTTC; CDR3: CASTGGAGANVLTF
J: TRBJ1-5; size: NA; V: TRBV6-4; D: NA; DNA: TGTGCCAGCAGTGGAAGGGGCAGCAATCAGCCCCAGCATTTT; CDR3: CASSGRGSNQPQHF
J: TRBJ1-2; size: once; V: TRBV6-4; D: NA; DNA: TGTGCCAGCAGTGAAAAACACCGGAGTTACTATGGCTACACCTTC; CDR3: CASSEKHRSYYGYTF
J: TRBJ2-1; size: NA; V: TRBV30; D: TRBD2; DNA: TGTGCCTGGAGCCTAGCGGGAGCCGTCAATGAGCAGTTCTTC; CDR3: CAWSLAGAVNEQFF
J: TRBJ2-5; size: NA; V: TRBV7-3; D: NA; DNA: TGTGCCAGCAGCTTAACTGGCGGGGTCCAAGAGACCCAGTACTTC; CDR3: CASSLTGGVQETQYF
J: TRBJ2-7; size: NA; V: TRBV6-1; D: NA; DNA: TGTGCCAGCAGTACTAAGCAGGAGCAGTACTTC; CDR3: CASSTKQEQYF
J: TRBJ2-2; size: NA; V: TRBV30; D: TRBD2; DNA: TGTGCCTGGAGTAGGGCGGGAGGGTACCCGAACACCGGGGAGCTGTTTTTT; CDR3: CAWSRAGGYPNTGELFF
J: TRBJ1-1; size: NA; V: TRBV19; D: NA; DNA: TGTGCCAGTAACACCCCGAGGATAGGGAGTACTGAAGCTTTCTTT; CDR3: CASNTPRIGSTEAFF
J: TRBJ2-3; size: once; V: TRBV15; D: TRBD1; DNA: TGTGCCACCAGCCACAGGGGGCTTACAGATACGCAGTATTTT; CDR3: CATSHRGLTDTQYF
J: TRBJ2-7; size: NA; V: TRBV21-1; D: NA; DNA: TGTGCCAGCAGCCGCCTCGGGTTAGATAACTCCTACGAGCAGTACTTC; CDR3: CASSRLGLDNSYEQYF
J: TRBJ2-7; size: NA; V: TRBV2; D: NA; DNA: TGTGCCAGCAGTGAAGGGTGGTACGAGCAGTACTTC; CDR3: CASSEGWYEQYF
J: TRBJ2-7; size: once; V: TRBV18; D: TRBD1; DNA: TGTGCCAGCTCACCCAACAGGGGGCCGGGGTACGAGCAGTACTTC; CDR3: CASSPNRGPGYEQYF
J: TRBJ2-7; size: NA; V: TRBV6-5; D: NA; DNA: TGTGCCAGCGGTGGCGGCTCCTACGAGCAGTACTTC; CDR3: CASGGGSYEQYF
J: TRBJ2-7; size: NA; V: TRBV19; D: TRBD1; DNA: TGTGCCAGTAGTTCACCGGGACAGGGGACCGCCTACGAGCAGTACTTC; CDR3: CASSSPGQGTAYEQYF